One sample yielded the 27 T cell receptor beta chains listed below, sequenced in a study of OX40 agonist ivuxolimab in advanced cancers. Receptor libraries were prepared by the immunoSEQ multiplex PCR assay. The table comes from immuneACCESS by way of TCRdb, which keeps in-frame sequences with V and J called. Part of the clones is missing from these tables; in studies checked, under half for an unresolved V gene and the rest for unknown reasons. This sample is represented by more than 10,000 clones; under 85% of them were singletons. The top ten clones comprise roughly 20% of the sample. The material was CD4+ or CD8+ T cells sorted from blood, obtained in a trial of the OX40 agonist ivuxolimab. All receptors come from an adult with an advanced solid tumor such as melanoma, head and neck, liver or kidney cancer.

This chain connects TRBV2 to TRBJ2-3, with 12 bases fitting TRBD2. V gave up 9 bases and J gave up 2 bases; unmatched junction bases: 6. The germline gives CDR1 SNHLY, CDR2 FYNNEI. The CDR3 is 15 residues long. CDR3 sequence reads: CARATSGGYTDTQYF. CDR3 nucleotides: TGTGCCAGAGCGACTAGCGGGGGCTACACAGATACGCAGTATTTT.

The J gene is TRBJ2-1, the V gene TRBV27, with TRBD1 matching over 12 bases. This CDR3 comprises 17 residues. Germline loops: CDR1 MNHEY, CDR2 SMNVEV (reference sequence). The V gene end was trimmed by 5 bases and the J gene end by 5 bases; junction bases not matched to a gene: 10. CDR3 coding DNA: TGTGCCAGCAGTCTAGGGACAGGGGGCGCAAGGGACAATGAGCAGTTCTTC. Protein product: CASSLGTGGARDNEQFF.

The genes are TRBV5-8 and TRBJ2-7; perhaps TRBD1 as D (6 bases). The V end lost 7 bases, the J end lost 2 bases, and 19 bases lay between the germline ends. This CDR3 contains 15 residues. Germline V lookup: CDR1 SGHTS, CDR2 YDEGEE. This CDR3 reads CASSALPGHTYEQYF. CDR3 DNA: TGTGCCAGCTCAGCCCTCCCGGGACATACCTACGAGCAGTACTTC.

In nucleotides, the CDR3 is TGTGCCAGCAGCCCCCGTTTGAGCTACGAGCAGTACTTC. The encoded protein is CASSPRLSYEQYF. The rearrangement uses TRBV21-1 and TRBJ2-7; TRBD2, the D gene given by the table, was not confirmed from the DNA. TRBV21-1 represents a pseudogene. The CDR3 spans 13 residues.

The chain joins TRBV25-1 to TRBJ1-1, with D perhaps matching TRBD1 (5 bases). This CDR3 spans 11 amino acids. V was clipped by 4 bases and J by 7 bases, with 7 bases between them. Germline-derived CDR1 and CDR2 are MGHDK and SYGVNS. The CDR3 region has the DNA TGTGCCAGCAGTGGGGGACTTGAAGCTTTCTTT. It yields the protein CASSGGLEAFF.

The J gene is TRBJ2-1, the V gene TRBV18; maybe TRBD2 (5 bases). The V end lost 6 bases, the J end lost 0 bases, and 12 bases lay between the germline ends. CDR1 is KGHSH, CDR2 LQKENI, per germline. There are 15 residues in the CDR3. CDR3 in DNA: TGTGCCAGCTCGCCTTCGGGAAGCTCCTACAATGAGCAGTTCTTC. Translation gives CASSPSGSSYNEQFF.

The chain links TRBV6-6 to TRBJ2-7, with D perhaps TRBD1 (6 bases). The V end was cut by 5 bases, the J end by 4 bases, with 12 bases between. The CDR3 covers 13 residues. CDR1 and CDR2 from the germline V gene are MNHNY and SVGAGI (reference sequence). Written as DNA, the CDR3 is TGTGCCAGCAGTCCGGACAGTTTTTACGAGCAGTACTTC. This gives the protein CASSPDSFYEQYF.

The CDR3 DNA sequence: TGTGCCAGCAGCGCCGACGATGGGGCCATCACAGATACGCAGTATTTT. Translation gives CASSADDGAITDTQYF. The chain combines TRBV9 with TRBJ2-3; tentative D call: TRBD1 (5 bases). The CDR3 length is 16 residues. Germline CDR1 reads SGDLS; CDR2 reads YYNGEE. Trimming pared 3 bases from V and 2 bases from J, leaving 16 bases between.

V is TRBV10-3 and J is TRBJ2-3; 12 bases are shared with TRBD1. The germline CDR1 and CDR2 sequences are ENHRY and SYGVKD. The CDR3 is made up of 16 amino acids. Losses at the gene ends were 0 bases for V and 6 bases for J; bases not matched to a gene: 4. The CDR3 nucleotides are TGTGCCATCAGTGAGTCGGGACAGGGGGCGTTCGATACGCAGTATTTT. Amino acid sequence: CAISESGQGAFDTQYF.

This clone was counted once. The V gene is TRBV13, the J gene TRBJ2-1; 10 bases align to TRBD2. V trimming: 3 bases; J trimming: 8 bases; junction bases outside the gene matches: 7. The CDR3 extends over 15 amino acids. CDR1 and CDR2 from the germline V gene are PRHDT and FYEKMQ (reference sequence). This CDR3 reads CASSFPSGRGYEQFF. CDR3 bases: TGTGCCAGCAGCTTCCCTAGCGGGAGAGGCTATGAGCAGTTCTTC.

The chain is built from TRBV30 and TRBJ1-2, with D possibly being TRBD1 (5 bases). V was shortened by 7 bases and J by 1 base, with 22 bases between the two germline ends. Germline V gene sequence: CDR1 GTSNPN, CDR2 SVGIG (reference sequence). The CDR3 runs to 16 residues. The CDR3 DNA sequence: TGTGCCTTTTCCCGGGACTCCGATTTGATTAACTATGGCTACACCTTC. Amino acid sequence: CAFSRDSDLINYGYTF.

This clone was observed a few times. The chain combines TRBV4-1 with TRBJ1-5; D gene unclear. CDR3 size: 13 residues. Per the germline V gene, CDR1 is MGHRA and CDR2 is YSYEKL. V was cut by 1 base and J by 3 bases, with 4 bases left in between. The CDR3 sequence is CASSQVINQPQHF. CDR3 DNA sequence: TGCGCCAGCAGCCAAGTAATCAATCAGCCCCAGCATTTT.

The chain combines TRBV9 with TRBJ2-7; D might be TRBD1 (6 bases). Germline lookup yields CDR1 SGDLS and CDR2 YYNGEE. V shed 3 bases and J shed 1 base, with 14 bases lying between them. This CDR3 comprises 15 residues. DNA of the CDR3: TGTGCCAGCAGCGAACTTCCGGGACATTCCTACGAGCAGTACTTC. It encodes CASSELPGHSYEQYF.

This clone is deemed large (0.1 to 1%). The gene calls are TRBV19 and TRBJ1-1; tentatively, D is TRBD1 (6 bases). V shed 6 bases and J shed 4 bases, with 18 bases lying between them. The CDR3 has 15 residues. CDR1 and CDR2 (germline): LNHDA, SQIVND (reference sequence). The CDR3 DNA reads TGTGCCAGTAGATTAACCGCAGGGGCATTCACTGAAGCTTTCTTT. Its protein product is CASRLTAGAFTEAFF.

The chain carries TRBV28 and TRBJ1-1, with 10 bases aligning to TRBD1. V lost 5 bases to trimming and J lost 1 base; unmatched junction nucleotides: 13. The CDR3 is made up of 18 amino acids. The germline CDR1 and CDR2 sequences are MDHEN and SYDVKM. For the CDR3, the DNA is TGTGCCAGCAGTACTCACCCCGTGACAGGGGGCGCGAACACTGAAGCTTTCTTT. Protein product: CASSTHPVTGGANTEAFF. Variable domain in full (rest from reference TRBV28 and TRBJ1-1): DVKVTQSSRYLVKRTGEKVFLECVQDMDHENMFWYRQDPGLGLRLIYFSYDVKMKEKGDIPEGYSVSREKKERFSLILESASTNQTSMYLCASSTHPVTGGANTEAFFGQGTRLTVV.

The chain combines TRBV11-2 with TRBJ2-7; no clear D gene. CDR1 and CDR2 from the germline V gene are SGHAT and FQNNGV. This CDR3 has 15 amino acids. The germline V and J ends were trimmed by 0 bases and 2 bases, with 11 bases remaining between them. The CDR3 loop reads CASSLDPGPPYEQYF. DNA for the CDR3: TGTGCCAGCAGCTTAGATCCTGGCCCACCCTACGAGCAGTACTTC. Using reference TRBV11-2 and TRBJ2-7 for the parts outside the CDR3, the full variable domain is EAGVAQSPRYKIIEKRQSVAFWCNPISGHATLYWYQQILGQGPKLLIQFQNNGVVDDSQLPKDRFSAERLKGVDSTLKIQPAKLEDSAVYLCASSLDPGPPYEQYFGPGTRLTVT.

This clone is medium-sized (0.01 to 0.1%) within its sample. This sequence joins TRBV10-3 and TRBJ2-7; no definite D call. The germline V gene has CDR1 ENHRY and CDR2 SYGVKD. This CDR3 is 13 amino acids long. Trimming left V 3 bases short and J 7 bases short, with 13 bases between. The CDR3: CAISDPPLEEQYF. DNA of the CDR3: TGTGCCATCAGTGACCCCCCTTTGGAGGAGCAGTACTTC.

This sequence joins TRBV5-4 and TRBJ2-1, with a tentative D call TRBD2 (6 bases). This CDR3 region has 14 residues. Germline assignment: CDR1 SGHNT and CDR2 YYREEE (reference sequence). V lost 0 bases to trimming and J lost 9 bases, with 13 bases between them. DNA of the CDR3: TGTGCCAGCAGCTTGGTCTCGCCCGGGGGTGAGCAGTTCTTC. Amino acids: CASSLVSPGGEQFF.

CDR3 sequence reads: CASSQDWKALAGGRRTDTQYF. DNA for the CDR3: TGTGCCAGCAGCCAAGATTGGAAGGCACTAGCGGGAGGGCGGCGCACAGATACGCAGTATTTT. V and J are TRBV14 and TRBJ2-3; 13 nucleotides match TRBD2. The CDR3 loop spans 21 amino acids. Unmatched junction bases numbered 13, after V lost 0 bases and J lost 1 base. CDR1 is SGHDN and CDR2 is FVKESK in the germline V gene. Based on the CDR3 plus reference TRBV14 and TRBJ2-3, the full variable domain is EAGVTQFPSHSVIEKGQTVTLRCDPISGHDNLYWYRRVMGKEIKFLLHFVKESKQDESGMPNNRFLAERTGGTYSTLKVQPAELEDSGVYFCASSQDWKALAGGRRTDTQYFGPGTRLTVL.

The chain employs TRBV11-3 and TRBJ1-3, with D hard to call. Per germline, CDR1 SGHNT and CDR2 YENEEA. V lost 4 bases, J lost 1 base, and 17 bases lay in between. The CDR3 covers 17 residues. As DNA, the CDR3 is TGTGCCAGCAGCTCGCTAAGGGATTGGGGATCTGGAAACACCATATATTTT. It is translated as CASSSLRDWGSGNTIYF. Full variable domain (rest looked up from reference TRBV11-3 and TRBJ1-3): EAGVVQSPRYKIIEKKQPVAFWCNPISGHNTLYWYLQNLGQGPELLIRYENEEAVDDSQLPKDRFSAERLKGVDSTLKIQPAELGDSAVYLCASSSLRDWGSGNTIYFGEGSWLTVV.

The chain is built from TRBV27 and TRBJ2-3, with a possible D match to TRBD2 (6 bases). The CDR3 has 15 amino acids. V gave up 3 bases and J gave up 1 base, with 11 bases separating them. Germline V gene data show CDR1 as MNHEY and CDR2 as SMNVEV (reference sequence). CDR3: CASSFGGGGTDTQYF. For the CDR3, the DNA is TGTGCCAGCAGTTTCGGAGGCGGGGGCACAGATACGCAGTATTTT.

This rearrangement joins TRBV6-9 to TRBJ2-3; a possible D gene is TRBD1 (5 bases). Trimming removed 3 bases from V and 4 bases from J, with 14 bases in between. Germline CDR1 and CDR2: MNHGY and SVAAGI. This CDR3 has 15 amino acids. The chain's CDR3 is CASSYFSGQADTQYF. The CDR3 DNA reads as TGTGCCAGCAGTTACTTTAGTGGACAAGCAGATACGCAGTATTTT.

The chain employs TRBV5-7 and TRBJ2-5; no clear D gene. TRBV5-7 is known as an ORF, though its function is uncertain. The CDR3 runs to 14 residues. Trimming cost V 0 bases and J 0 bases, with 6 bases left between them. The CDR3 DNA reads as TGTGCCAGCAGCTTGGATGGTTACCAAGAGACCCAGTACTTC. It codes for CASSLDGYQETQYF.

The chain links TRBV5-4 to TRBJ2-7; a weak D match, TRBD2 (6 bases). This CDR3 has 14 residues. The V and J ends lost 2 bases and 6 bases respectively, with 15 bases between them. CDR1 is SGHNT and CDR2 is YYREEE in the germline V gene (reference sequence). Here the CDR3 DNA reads TGTGCCAGCAGCTTTGCGGTCCTCGGGGGCGAGCAGTACTTC. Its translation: CASSFAVLGGEQYF.

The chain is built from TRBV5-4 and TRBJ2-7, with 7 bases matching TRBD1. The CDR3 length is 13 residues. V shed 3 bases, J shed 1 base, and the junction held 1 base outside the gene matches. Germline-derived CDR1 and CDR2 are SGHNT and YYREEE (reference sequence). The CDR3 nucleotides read TGTGCCAGCAGCTCGGACAGGTCCTACGAGCAGTACTTC. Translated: CASSSDRSYEQYF.

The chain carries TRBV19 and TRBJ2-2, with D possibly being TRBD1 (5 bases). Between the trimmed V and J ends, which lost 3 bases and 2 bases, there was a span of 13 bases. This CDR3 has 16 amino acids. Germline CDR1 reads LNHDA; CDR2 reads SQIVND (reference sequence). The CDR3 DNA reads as TGTGCCAGTAGTATGGATGGGGCAGCAAACACCGGGGAGCTGTTTTTT. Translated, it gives CASSMDGAANTGELFF.

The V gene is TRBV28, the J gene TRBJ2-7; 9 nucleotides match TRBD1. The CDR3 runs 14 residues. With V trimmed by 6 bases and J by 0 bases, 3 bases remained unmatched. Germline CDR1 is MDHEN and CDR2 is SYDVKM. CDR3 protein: CASSGQGSSYEQYF. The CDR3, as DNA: TGTGCCAGCAGCGGACAGGGGAGCTCCTACGAGCAGTACTTC. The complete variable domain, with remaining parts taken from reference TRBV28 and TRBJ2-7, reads DVKVTQSSRYLVKRTGEKVFLECVQDMDHENMFWYRQDPGLGLRLIYFSYDVKMKEKGDIPEGYSVSREKKERFSLILESASTNQTSMYLCASSGQGSSYEQYFGPGTRLTVT.